This T cell receptor beta chain is from a study of T cells after yellow fever vaccination. Whole-study results and caveats: Most clones from primary vaccination resurfaced after the booster (around 97% CD4, around 90% CD8). Weaker in magnitude, the secondary response showed a faster peak on day 5 versus 15. Among all clonotypes, a small share was observed in both CD4 and CD8 compartments.

As to this clonotype: The antigen is undetermined.

Per the germline V gene, CDR1 is SGHAT and CDR2 is FQNNGV. V was cut by 2 bases and J by 4 bases, with 14 bases left in between. This CDR3 region has 16 residues. Synthesis of TCR cDNA relied on 5'RACE template switching, which attached a universal primer site and UMIs. From the 5' RACE reads, TCRdb called clonotypes with MiXCR, one entry per CDR3 protein. The sample records under 550,000 distinct CDR3 sequences, 21% being singletons. Sequencing was performed on PBMCs, taken around 3 weeks after the first yellow fever vaccination. This sequence was found in a man in his late teens or twenties who received the YFV17D yellow fever vaccine. This chain uses TRBV11-2 with TRBJ2-2, with unresolved D. CDR3 bases: TGTGCCAGCAGCTTATTGCTCAGCGTCGGCACCGGGGAGCTGTTTTTT. Encoded protein: CASSLLLSVGTGELFF.